These 10 T cell receptor beta chains were all obtained from the same sample, sequenced in a study of PD-L1 blockade in urothelial cancer. Indicated time point: peripheral blood 6 weeks after treatment start. Repertoires were generated with immunoSEQ multiplex PCR, while TCRdb's copy carries only in-frame clones and drops some. The table shows around 46,000 clones, with 88% occurring only once. The sample consisted of PBMCs, taken around atezolizumab (anti-PD-L1) treatment. The receptors come from a man in his sixties with urothelial cancer.

The chain joins TRBV7-9 to TRBJ2-3; 9 bases agree with TRBD1. V was pared by 4 bases and J by 1 base, with 3 bases of the junction left unmatched. The CDR3 contains 15 residues. Germline V gives CDR1 SEHNR, CDR2 FQNEAQ (reference sequence). In nucleotides, the CDR3 is TGTGCCAGCAGCTACCGACAGGGGGGCACAGATACGCAGTATTTT. This codes for CASSYRQGGTDTQYF.

The J gene is TRBJ2-2, the V gene TRBV4-3, with 13 bases matching TRBD2. Germline V gene lookup returns CDR1 LGHNA and CDR2 YSLEER. After removal of 3 bases from V and 4 bases from J, the junction contained 11 bases not matched to a gene. The CDR3 has 19 residues. The CDR3 loop reads CASSQAAGTSGNLTGELFF. The CDR3 DNA reads TGCGCCAGCAGCCAGGCGGCCGGGACTAGCGGGAATCTCACCGGGGAGCTGTTTTTT.

The V and J genes are TRBV27 and TRBJ1-2, with 8 bases identical to TRBD1. Germline V CDR1 and CDR2: MNHEY, SMNVEV (reference sequence). J gave up 2 bases and V 4 bases, and 3 bases lay outside the gene matches. The CDR3 contains 14 residues. The CDR3 reads CASSSGQENYGYTF. In DNA form, the CDR3 reads TGTGCCAGCAGTTCGGGACAGGAAAACTATGGCTACACCTTC.

The J gene is TRBJ1-5, the V gene TRBV28; no clear D gene. Germline V gene data show CDR1 as MDHEN and CDR2 as SYDVKM. CDR3 length equals 14 residues. V shed 1 base and J shed 3 bases, with 7 bases lying between them. CDR3 nucleotide sequence: TGTGCCAGCAGTTTATTACGGGACAATCAGCCCCAGCATTTT. Its translation is CASSLLRDNQPQHF.

The rearrangement uses TRBV7-9 and TRBJ2-7; 8 bases match TRBD1. The CDR3 totals 15 residues. Germline trimming cut 5 bases from V and 1 base from J; bases unmatched to any gene: 7. CDR1 SEHNR and CDR2 FQNEAQ come from the germline V gene (reference sequence). The chain's CDR3 is CASSPDRGPSYEQYF. The DNA for the CDR3 is TGTGCCAGCAGCCCTGACAGGGGTCCTTCCTACGAGCAGTACTTC.

The DNA for the CDR3 is TGCGCCAGCAGGCGCACGGGGGGACAGGGGGGCACTGAAGCTTTCTTT. Its protein is CASRRTGGQGGTEAFF. V and J are TRBV4-3 and TRBJ1-1; 11 positions agree with TRBD1. Germline V CDR1 and CDR2: LGHNA, YSLEER. V was pared by 6 bases and J by 4 bases, with 10 bases of the junction left unmatched. The CDR3 covers 16 residues.

The sample holds one count of this clone. The chain employs TRBV27 and TRBJ2-5, with TRBD2 as a possible D gene (5 bases). The V gene lost 4 bases and the J gene lost 4 bases, with 10 bases spanning the gap. Looked up from germline, CDR1 is MNHEY and CDR2 is SMNVEV (reference sequence). The length of the CDR3 is 13 residues. CDR3 amino acids: CASSWSGRETQYF. The CDR3 region has the DNA TGTGCCAGCAGTTGGTCGGGAAGAGAGACCCAGTACTTC.

DNA of the CDR3: TGTGCCAGCAGCCCCAAGGACAGGGGAGAAGAGCAGTTCTTC. Translated, it gives CASSPKDRGEEQFF. The chain is built from TRBV7-8 and TRBJ2-1; 9 bases line up with TRBD1. The length of the CDR3 is 14 residues. Germline V lookup: CDR1 SGHVS, CDR2 FQNEAQ. J lost 10 bases, V lost 5 bases, and 9 bases had no gene match.

V and J are TRBV6-1 and TRBJ1-2, with 7 bases aligning to TRBD1. The germline gives CDR1 MNHNS, CDR2 SASEGT. The V gene end was trimmed by 3 bases and the J gene end by 4 bases; junction bases not matched to a gene: 11. CDR3 length equals 16 residues. CDR3 DNA sequence: TGTGCCAGCAGTGATTCCGGTCAAGGGGGCGGCTATGGCTACACCTTC. Translated, it gives CASSDSGQGGGYGYTF.

The chain recombines TRBV7-6 with TRBJ1-2; D possibly corresponds to TRBD1 (6 bases). The V gene lost 6 bases and the J gene lost 4 bases, with 12 bases spanning the gap. This CDR3 has 13 residues. Germline V gene sequence: CDR1 SGHVS, CDR2 FNYEAQ. The CDR3 reads CASRDRGAYGYTF. The DNA for the CDR3 is TGTGCCAGCAGGGACAGAGGGGCCTATGGCTACACCTTC. Full variable domain (missing parts from reference TRBV7-6 and TRBJ1-2): GAGVSQSPRYKVTKRGQDVALRCDPISGHVSLYWYRQALGQGPEFLTYFNYEAQQDKSGLPNDRFSAERPEGSISTLTIQRTEQRDSAMYRCASRDRGAYGYTFGSGTRLTVV.